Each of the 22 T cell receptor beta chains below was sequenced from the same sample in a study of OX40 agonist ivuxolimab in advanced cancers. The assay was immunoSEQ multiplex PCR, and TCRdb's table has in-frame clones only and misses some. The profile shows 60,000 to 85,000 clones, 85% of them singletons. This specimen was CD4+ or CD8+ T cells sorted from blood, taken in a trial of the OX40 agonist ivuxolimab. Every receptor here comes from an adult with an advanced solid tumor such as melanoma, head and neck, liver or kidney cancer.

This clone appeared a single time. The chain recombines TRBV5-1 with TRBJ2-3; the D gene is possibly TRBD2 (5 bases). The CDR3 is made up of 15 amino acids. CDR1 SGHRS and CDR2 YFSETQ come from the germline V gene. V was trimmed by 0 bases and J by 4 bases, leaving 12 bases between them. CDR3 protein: CASSLAGKVSDTQYF. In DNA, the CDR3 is TGCGCCAGCAGCTTGGCGGGGAAGGTCTCAGATACGCAGTATTTT.

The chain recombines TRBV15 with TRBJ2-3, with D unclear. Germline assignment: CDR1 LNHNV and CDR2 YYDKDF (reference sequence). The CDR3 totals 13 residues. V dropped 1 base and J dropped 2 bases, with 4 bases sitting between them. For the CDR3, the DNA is TGTGCCACCAGCAGAGGGGCCACAGATACGCAGTATTTT. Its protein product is CATSRGATDTQYF.

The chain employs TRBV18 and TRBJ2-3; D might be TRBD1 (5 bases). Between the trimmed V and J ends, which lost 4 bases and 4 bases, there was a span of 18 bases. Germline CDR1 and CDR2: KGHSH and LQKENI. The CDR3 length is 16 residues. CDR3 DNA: TGTGCCAGCTCACTTAACACAGGAGAACTGGCAGATACGCAGTATTTT. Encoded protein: CASSLNTGELADTQYF.

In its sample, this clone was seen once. The CDR3 here is CSVRPTGVGGYTF. The CDR3 bases are TGCAGCGTTAGGCCGACAGGGGTGGGTGGCTACACCTTC. This chain joins TRBV29-1 and TRBJ1-2, with 8 bases matching TRBD1. J lost 7 bases, V lost 5 bases, and 9 bases had no gene match. The germline V gene has CDR1 SQVTM and CDR2 ANQGSEA. This CDR3 has 13 residues.

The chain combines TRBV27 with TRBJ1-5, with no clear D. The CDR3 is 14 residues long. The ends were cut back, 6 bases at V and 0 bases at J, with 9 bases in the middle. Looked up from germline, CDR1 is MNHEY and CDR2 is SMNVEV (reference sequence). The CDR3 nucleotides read TGTGCCAGCAGCAACATGGATAGCAATCAGCCCCAGCATTTT. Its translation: CASSNMDSNQPQHF.

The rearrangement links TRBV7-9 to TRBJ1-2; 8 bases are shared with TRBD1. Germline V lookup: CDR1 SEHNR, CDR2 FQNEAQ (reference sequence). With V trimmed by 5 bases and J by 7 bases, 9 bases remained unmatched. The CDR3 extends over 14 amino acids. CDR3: CASSPTQDRGGYTF. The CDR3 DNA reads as TGTGCCAGCAGCCCTACCCAAGACAGGGGTGGCTACACCTTC.

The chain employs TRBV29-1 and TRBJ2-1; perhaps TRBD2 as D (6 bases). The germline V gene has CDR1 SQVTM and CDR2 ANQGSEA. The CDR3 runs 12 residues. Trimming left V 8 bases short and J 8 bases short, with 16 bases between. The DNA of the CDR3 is TGCAGCCTCGGGGGTAGGGGCCATGAGCAGTTCTTC. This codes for CSLGGRGHEQFF.

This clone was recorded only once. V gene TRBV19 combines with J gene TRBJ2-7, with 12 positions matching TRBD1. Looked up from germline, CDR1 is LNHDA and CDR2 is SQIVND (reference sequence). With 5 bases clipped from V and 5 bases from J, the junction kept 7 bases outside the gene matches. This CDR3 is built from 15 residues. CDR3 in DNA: TGTGCCAGTAGTTTTCCGGGACAGGGGGCCCACGAGCAGTACTTC. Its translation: CASSFPGQGAHEQYF.

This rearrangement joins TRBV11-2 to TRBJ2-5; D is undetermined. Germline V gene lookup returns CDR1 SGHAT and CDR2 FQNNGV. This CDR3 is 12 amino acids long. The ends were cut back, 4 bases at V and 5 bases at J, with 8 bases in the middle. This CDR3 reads CASSSLRETQYF. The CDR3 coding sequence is TGTGCCAGCAGCTCCTTGAGGGAGACCCAGTACTTC.

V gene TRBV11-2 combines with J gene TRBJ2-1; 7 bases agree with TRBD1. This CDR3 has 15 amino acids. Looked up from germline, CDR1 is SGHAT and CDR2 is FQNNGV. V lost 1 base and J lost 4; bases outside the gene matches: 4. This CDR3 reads CASSLGQGRYNEQFF. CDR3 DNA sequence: TGTGCCAGCAGCTTAGGACAGGGAAGGTACAATGAGCAGTTCTTC.

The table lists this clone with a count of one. CDR3 nucleotides: TGTGCCAGCAGCGCAGACCCCAGGGGTGCCTACGAGCAGTACTTC. Residues: CASSADPRGAYEQYF. This rearrangement joins TRBV7-2 to TRBJ2-7; tentatively, D is TRBD1 (6 bases). Trimming took off 5 bases at V and 2 bases at J, with 16 bases between the two ends. Germline V gene data show CDR1 as SGHTA and CDR2 as FQGNSA. The CDR3 has 15 amino acids.

Written as DNA, the CDR3 is TGTGCCAGTAGCCAACTAGCGGGCGCTTACAATGAGCAGTTCTTC. Its protein product is CASSQLAGAYNEQFF. The J gene is TRBJ2-1, the V gene TRBV19, with 9 bases fitting TRBD2. The CDR3 has 15 amino acids. Germline V CDR1 and CDR2: LNHDA, SQIVND (reference sequence). J lost 4 bases, V lost 6 bases, and 7 bases had no gene match.

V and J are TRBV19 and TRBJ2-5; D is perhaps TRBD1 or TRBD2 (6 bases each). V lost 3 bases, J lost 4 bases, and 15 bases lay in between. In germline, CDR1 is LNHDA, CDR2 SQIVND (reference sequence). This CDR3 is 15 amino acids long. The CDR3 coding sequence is TGTGCCAGTAGTATTGGGGGGCAGGTCGGAGAGACCCAGTACTTC. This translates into CASSIGGQVGETQYF.

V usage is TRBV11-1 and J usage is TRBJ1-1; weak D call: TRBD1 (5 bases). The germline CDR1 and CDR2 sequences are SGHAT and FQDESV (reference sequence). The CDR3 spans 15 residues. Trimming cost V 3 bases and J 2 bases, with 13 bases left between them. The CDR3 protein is CASSLGLRENTEAFF. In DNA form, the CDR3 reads TGTGCCAGCAGCTTGGGGCTCAGGGAAAACACTGAAGCTTTCTTT.

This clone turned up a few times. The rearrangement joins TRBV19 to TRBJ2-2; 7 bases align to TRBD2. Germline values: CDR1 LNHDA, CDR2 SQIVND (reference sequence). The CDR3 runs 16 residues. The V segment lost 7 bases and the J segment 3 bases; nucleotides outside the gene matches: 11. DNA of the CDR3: TGTGCCAGTATGACGGGGAGGGCCGGGTACACCGGGGAGCTGTTTTTT. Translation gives CASMTGRAGYTGELFF.

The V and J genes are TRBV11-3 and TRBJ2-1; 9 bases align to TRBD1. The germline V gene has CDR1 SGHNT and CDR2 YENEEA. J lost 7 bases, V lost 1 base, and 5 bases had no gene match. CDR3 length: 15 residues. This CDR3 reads CASSLVQGAWNEQFF. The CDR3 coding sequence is TGTGCCAGCAGCTTAGTACAGGGGGCCTGGAATGAGCAGTTCTTC.

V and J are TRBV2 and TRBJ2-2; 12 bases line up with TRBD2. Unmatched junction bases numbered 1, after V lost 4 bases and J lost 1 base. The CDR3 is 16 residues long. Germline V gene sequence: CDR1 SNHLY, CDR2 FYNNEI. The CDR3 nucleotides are TGTGCCAGCAGTGTACTAGCGGGGGGGAACACCGGGGAGCTGTTTTTT. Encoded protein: CASSVLAGGNTGELFF.

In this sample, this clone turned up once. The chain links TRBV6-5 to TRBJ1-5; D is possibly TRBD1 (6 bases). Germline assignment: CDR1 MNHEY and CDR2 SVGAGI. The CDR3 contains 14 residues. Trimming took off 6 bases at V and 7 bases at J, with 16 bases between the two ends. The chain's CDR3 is CASRTGGRGQPQHF. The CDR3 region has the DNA TGTGCCAGCAGGACAGGCGGCAGGGGCCAGCCCCAGCATTTT.

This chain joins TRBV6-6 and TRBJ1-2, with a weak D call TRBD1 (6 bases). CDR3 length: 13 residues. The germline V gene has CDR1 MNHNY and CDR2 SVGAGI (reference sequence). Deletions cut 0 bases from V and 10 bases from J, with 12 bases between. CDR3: CASSYSSGADYTF. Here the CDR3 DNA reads TGTGCCAGCAGTTACTCGTCAGGGGCGGACTACACCTTC.

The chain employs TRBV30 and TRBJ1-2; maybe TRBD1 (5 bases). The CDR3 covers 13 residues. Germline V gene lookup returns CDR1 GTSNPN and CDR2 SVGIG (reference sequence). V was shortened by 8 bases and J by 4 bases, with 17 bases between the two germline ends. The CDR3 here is CAGTHRDGYGYTF. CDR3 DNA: TGTGCCGGGACCCATCGTGATGGCTATGGCTACACCTTC.

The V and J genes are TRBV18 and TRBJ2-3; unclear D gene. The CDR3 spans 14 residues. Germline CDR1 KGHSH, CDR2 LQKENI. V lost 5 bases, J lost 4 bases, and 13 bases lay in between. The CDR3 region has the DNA TGTGCCAGCTCAACATCTCCCCTTGCAGATACGCAGTATTTT. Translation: CASSTSPLADTQYF.

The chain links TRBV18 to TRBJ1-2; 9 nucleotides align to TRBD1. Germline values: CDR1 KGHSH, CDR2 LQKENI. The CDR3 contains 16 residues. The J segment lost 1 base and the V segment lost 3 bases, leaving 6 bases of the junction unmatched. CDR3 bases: TGTGCCAGCTCACCCCCGACAGGGGGACGTAACTATGGCTACACCTTC. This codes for CASSPPTGGRNYGYTF.